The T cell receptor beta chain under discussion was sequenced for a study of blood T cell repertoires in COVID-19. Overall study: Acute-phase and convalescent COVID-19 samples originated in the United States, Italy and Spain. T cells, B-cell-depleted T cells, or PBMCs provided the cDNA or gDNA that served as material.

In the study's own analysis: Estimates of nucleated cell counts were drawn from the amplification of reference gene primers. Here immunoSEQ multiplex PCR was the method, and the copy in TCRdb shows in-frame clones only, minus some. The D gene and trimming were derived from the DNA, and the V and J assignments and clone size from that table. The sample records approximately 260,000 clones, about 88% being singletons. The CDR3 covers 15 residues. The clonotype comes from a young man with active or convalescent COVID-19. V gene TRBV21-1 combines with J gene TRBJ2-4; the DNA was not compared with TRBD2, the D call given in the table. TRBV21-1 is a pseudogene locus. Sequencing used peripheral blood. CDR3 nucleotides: TGTGCCAGCAGCACCGTTTTGGTGGAGGGTAACATTCAGTACTTC. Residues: CASSTVLVEGNIQYF.